The 8 T cell receptor beta chains below all came from one sample that was sequenced in a study of blood T cell repertoires in COVID-19 (dated by TCRdb to the early 2020s). Library creation used the immunoSEQ multiplex PCR assay. TCRdb's version of the immuneACCESS table is confined to in-frame rearrangements and falls short of the full clone set. An unresolved V gene accounts for under half of the shortfall where checked; the remainder is of unknown origin. Within this sample are hundreds of thousands of clones, with about 85% of them counted one time only. About 3% of the sample is in the top ten clones. The sequencing input was PBMCs or T cells enriched from blood (not recorded which). These receptors were collected from a woman between 45 and 60 years old who had recovered from COVID-19.

V usage is TRBV20-1 and J usage is TRBJ1-2; D is uncertain. The CDR3 runs to 11 residues. Germline assignment: CDR1 DFQATT and CDR2 SNEGSKA (reference sequence). V lost 5 bases, J lost 9 bases, and 13 bases lay in between. The DNA of the CDR3 is TGCAGTGCTCCAAGCCCCGATAGCTACACCTTC. Its protein product is CSAPSPDSYTF.

V is TRBV5-4 and J is TRBJ1-1; 7 bases are shared with TRBD1. The V and J ends lost 4 bases and 3 bases, in that order; junction bases with no gene match: 9. The CDR3 runs 15 residues. Per germline, CDR1 SGHNT and CDR2 YYREEE (reference sequence). For the CDR3, the DNA is TGTGCCAGCAGCACCAAACAGGGGCGGTACACTGAAGCTTTCTTT. It codes for CASSTKQGRYTEAFF.

V and J are TRBV5-8 and TRBJ2-3; maybe TRBD1 (5 bases). Germline V CDR1 and CDR2: SGHTS, YDEGEE. Trimming removed 5 bases from V and 7 bases from J, with 8 bases in between. This CDR3 is built from 11 residues. The CDR3: CASRRQYTQYF. CDR3 nucleotide sequence: TGTGCCAGCAGGAGACAGTATACGCAGTATTTT.

This chain connects TRBV11-2 to TRBJ1-1; tentatively, D is TRBD1 (5 bases). The CDR3 loop spans 14 amino acids. The germline V gene has CDR1 SGHAT and CDR2 FQNNGV. Trimming left V 1 base short and J 6 bases short, with 12 bases between. CDR3 bases: TGTGCCAGCAGCTTAGTTCCGGGGGTAGCTGAAGCTTTCTTT. Translated, it gives CASSLVPGVAEAFF.

The chain recombines TRBV27 with TRBJ2-3; D unresolved. CDR1 and CDR2 from the germline V gene are MNHEY and SMNVEV (reference sequence). The V end lost 3 bases, the J end lost 1 base, and 8 bases lay between the germline ends. This CDR3 is 14 amino acids long. DNA for the CDR3: TGTGCCAGCAGTTTCATTTCAGGCACAGATACGCAGTATTTT. This codes for CASSFISGTDTQYF.

V gene TRBV19 combines with J gene TRBJ2-1, with 9 nucleotides matching TRBD2. V shed 5 bases, J shed 7 bases, and the junction held 6 bases outside the gene matches. CDR1 is LNHDA and CDR2 is SQIVND in the germline V gene (reference sequence). This CDR3 is built from 14 residues. CDR3 residues: CASSGPGLANEQFF. CDR3 bases: TGTGCCAGTAGTGGCCCGGGACTAGCAAATGAGCAGTTCTTC.

This clone was counted only a few times. The V and J genes are TRBV7-8 and TRBJ2-1; D is uncertain. CDR3 length: 14 amino acids. V was trimmed by 5 bases and J by 2 bases, leaving 10 bases between them. Germline-derived CDR1 and CDR2 are SGHVS and FQNEAQ. The CDR3 is CASSPLVTYNEQFF. CDR3 nucleotide sequence: TGTGCCAGCAGCCCACTCGTGACCTACAATGAGCAGTTCTTC.

This clone was observed a handful of times. V usage is TRBV7-9 and J usage is TRBJ1-6; 7 bases agree with TRBD1. Germline V lookup: CDR1 SEHNR, CDR2 FQNEAQ (reference sequence). The V gene end was trimmed by 6 bases and the J gene end by 7 bases; junction bases not matched to a gene: 3. The CDR3 has 13 amino acids. The CDR3 bases are TGTGCCAGCAGAGGACAGGCAAATTCACCCCTCCACTTT. This gives the protein CASRGQANSPLHF.